The 2 T cell receptor beta chains below were found in one sample sequenced in a study of T cell responses to AZD1222 COVID-19 vaccine. Clones were sequenced by immunoSEQ multiplex PCR, and TCRdb holds only the in-frame ones, with some missing. The data show about 130,000 clones, about 90% seen once. Sequenced material: peripheral blood, taken on day 0 of AZD1222 vaccination. These receptors originate from an adult in good health.

The chain has TRBV7-9 and TRBJ1-1, with a possible D match to TRBD1 (6 bases). The CDR3 is made up of 15 amino acids. CDR1 is SEHNR, CDR2 FQNEAQ, per germline (reference sequence). V gave up 3 bases and J gave up 7 bases, with 18 bases separating them. The CDR3 DNA sequence: TGTGCCAGCAGCTTGGTACCAGGCAGGGGCGGTGAAGCTTTCTTT. It yields the protein CASSLVPGRGGEAFF.

The chain links TRBV7-8 to TRBJ1-1; D is unresolved. V was trimmed by 9 bases and J by 1 base, leaving 12 bases between them. The V gene's germline CDR1 is SGHVS and CDR2 FQNEAQ. This CDR3 is built from 13 residues. The CDR3 DNA sequence: TGTGCCAGGCTAGGACGGCGGAACACTGAAGCTTTCTTT. This codes for CARLGRRNTEAFF.